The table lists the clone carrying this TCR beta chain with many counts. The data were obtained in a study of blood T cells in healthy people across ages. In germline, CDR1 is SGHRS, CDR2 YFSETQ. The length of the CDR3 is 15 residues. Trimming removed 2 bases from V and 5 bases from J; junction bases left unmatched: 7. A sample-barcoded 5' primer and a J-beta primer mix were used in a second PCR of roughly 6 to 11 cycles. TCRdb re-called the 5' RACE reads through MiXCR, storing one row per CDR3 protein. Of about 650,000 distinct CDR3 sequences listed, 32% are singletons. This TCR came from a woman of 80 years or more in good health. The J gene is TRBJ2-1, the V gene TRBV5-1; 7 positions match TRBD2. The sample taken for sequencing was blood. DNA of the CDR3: TGCGCCAGCAGCTTACCTAGCGGTGATAACAATGAGCAGTTCTTC. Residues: CASSLPSGDNNEQFF. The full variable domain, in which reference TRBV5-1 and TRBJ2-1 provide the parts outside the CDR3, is KAGVTQTPRYLIKTRGQQVTLSCSPISGHRSVSWYQQTPGQGLQFLFEYFSETQRNKGNFPGRFSGRQFSNSRSEMNVSTLELGDSALYLCASSLPSGDNNEQFFGPGTRLTVL.